The rows below give T cell receptor beta chains drawn from one sample of a study of blood T cell repertoires in COVID-19. Measured with immunoSEQ multiplex PCR; TCRdb has only the in-frame clones, and not every one. The table lists some 200,000 clones, 80% to 85% of them singletons. The sample consisted of peripheral blood. Receptors were obtained from a woman aged 70-85 years with COVID-19, enrolled during active disease. Both conserved end residues are part of each CDR3. A D gene is named only where the DNA matches it firmly. Only part of the rows carry a size: once, few, many, or a class if the clone is expanded.

j_call clone_size v_call d_call cdr3_nt cdr3_aa
TRBJ1-1 NA TRBV29-1 NA TGCAGCGTGACGGAGGATGGAGGAGGAGCTTTCTTT CSVTEDGGGAFF
TRBJ2-5 few TRBV19 TRBD2 TGTGCCAGTAGTATTCAGGGCGGGAGGGCCCAAGAGACCCAGTACTTC CASSIQGGRAQETQYF
TRBJ1-1 NA TRBV6-5 NA TGTGCCAGCAGTTACTCGACAAGGTACCAGAACACTGAAGCTTTCTTT CASSYSTRYQNTEAFF
TRBJ2-5 NA TRBV25-1 TRBD2 TGTGCCAGCAGTGAGCGGGAGAGTCAGTACTTC CASSERESQYF
TRBJ2-1 NA TRBV11-3 TRBD2 TGTGCCAGCAGCCTTCGACTAGCGGGAGCGAAGGAGCAGTTCTTC CASSLRLAGAKEQFF
TRBJ1-2 NA TRBV10-3 NA TGTGCCATCAGTGACATAACTAGGGGCTACACCTTC CAISDITRGYTF
TRBJ2-3 NA TRBV4-3 TRBD2 TGCGCCAGCAGCCAAGGTGTCGGGGGAGGGGTAAGGGATACGCAGTATTTT CASSQGVGGGVRDTQYF
TRBJ1-1 NA TRBV7-3 NA TGTGCCAGCAGCTCCTCGGGAACTGAAGCTTTCTTT CASSSSGTEAFF
TRBJ1-2 NA TRBV28 TRBD1 TGTGCCAGCAGCTACGACAGGGTCGGCGGCTACACCTTC CASSYDRVGGYTF
TRBJ2-7 NA TRBV18 TRBD2 TGTGCCAGCTCACCTTTACTAGCGGGACCCTACGAGCAGTACTTC CASSPLLAGPYEQYF
TRBJ2-7 NA TRBV5-4 NA TGTGCCAGCAGCTTAGACAGCTCCCGCGAGCAGTACTTC CASSLDSSREQYF
TRBJ1-4 NA TRBV5-1 NA TGCGCCAGCAGCTTGGAGGCGGGGGCGGGCGAAAAACTGTTTTTT CASSLEAGAGEKLFF
TRBJ2-7 NA TRBV6-5 NA TGTGCCAGCAGCCTTGTTAAGGCGGGGTCCTACGAGCAGTACTTC CASSLVKAGSYEQYF
TRBJ2-3 NA TRBV7-2 NA TGTGCCAGTCGGAGGGGCAGCACAGATACGCAGTATTTT CASRRGSTDTQYF
TRBJ2-3 NA TRBV3-1/TRBV3-2 NA TGTGCCAGCAGTCCGGGCACAGATACGCAGTATTTT CASSPGTDTQYF
TRBJ1-2 NA TRBV19 TRBD1 TGTGCCAGTAGTATTGTTGGGACAGGGATAGGTTACTATGGCTACACCTTC CASSIVGTGIGYYGYTF
TRBJ1-1 NA TRBV29-1 NA TGCAGCGGCAACCCCCCGAGCACTGAAGCTTTCTTT CSGNPPSTEAFF
TRBJ2-1 NA TRBV25-1 NA TGTGCCAGCAGTGAACAGGGCGGTGGGGCGAAGCAGTTCTTC CASSEQGGGAKQFF
TRBJ2-7 NA TRBV24-1 NA TGTGCCACCAGTGATTGGACTGGCTTAGGCGAGCAGTACTTC CATSDWTGLGEQYF
TRBJ1-2 NA TRBV2 NA TGTGCCAGCAGTTACAGGGCGCAACTGGGCTACACCTTC CASSYRAQLGYTF
TRBJ2-7 few TRBV10-3 TRBD1 TGTGCCACGGGACAGGGGTCTTCCTACGAGCAGTACTTC CATGQGSSYEQYF
TRBJ1-5 NA TRBV14 NA TGTGCCAGCAGCCAAGATACACAGGGTAGGCAGCCCCAGCATTTT CASSQDTQGRQPQHF
TRBJ2-7 NA TRBV6-5 TRBD1 TGTGCCAGCTCCGGGACAGGGGGTGGAGAGCAGTACTTC CASSGTGGGEQYF
TRBJ1-2 NA TRBV7-9 NA TGTGCCAGCAGCCCTAGCGGCGGGGCGCAGAGATATGGCTACACCTTC CASSPSGGAQRYGYTF
TRBJ2-7 NA TRBV5-6 NA TGTGCCAGCAGTTTGACAGACTACGAGCAGTACTTC CASSLTDYEQYF
TRBJ2-3 NA TRBV9 TRBD1 TGTGCCAGCAGTGTAGGGCTCCGGGACAGGGGCACAGATACGCAGTATTTT CASSVGLRDRGTDTQYF
TRBJ2-5 NA TRBV24-1 NA TGTGCCACCAGTGATTTTAAGGGGGAGACCCAGTACTTC CATSDFKGETQYF
TRBJ2-1 NA TRBV5-6 TRBD2 TGTGCCAGCAACCTAAATAGCGGGACGACCTTCAATGAGCAGTTCTTC CASNLNSGTTFNEQFF
TRBJ1-2 many TRBV19 TRBD1 TGTGCCAGTAGTCCTGGGGACAGAAGCGGCTACACCTTC CASSPGDRSGYTF
TRBJ2-1 NA TRBV7-2 TRBD1 TGTGCCAGCAGCCCTTACAGGGGGTCCTACAATGAGCAGTTCTTC CASSPYRGSYNEQFF
TRBJ1-2 once TRBV29-1 NA TGCAGCGTCTCAACCGGGTCGCATGGCTACACCTTC CSVSTGSHGYTF
TRBJ1-2 NA TRBV30 NA TGTGCCGGGGGAGGAGGGCTAGGTGGGGGCTACACCTTC CAGGGGLGGGYTF
TRBJ2-1 many TRBV7-2 TRBD2 TGTGCCAGCAGCTACATGGGGCTAGCGGGAGTCTACAATGAGCAGTTCTTC CASSYMGLAGVYNEQFF
TRBJ1-1 NA TRBV28 NA TGTGCCAGCCAGTGGGGGGGCAATGGGAACACTGAAGCTTTCTTT CASQWGGNGNTEAFF
TRBJ2-1 NA TRBV2 TRBD2 TGTGCCAGCAGTGTTGGCGGGAGGGCTGAGCAGTTCTTC CASSVGGRAEQFF
TRBJ2-7 NA TRBV7-2 NA TGTGCCAGCAGCTTGAGTCGACTAGCCTACGAGCAGTACTTC CASSLSRLAYEQYF
TRBJ2-2 NA TRBV18 TRBD1 TGTGCCAGCTCTGACGGACAGGCGTACACCGGGGAGCTGTTTTTT CASSDGQAYTGELFF
TRBJ2-7 NA TRBV7-2 NA TGTGCCAGCAGCTTAGTCAGGGTGGGGTACGAGCAGTACTTC CASSLVRVGYEQYF
TRBJ2-3 once TRBV5-1 NA TGCGCCAGCAGCTTGCTTGGAGAGGGCACAGATACGCAGTATTTT CASSLLGEGTDTQYF
TRBJ1-6 NA TRBV19 TRBD1 TGTGCCAGTACCTCGAGGGGACAGGGGTATTCACCCCTCCACTTT CASTSRGQGYSPLHF